The source of this T cell receptor (beta chain) is a study of response to subunit inactivated influenza vaccine. Each CDR3 protein gets one entry after TCRdb re-called the RT-PCR reads with MiXCR. Of roughly 500,000 distinct CDR3 sequences listed, 16% were seen once; the top ten hold 3%. CDR3 length: 14 amino acids. The V end was cut by 1 base, the J end by 6 bases, with 7 bases between. This clonotype came up many times. The V gene is TRBV12-3 or TRBV12-4, the J gene TRBJ1-6; perhaps TRBD1 as D (5 bases). The source of this sequence is a man aged 50-75 years who received an inactivated influenza vaccine. The sample here was CD4+ T cells sorted from PBMCs, taken less than 30 months after vaccination. The CDR3 loop reads CASSLGQFNSPLHF. The CDR3 coding sequence is TGTGCCAGCAGTTTAGGACAGTTTAATTCACCCCTCCACTTT.